This T cell receptor beta chain was retrieved from a study of cytomegalovirus exposure and HLA in healthy donors. This PCR relied on a set of 60 Vbeta primers and 13 Jbeta primers. The data were produced by immunoSEQ multiplex PCR, yet TCRdb's version contains in-frame clones alone and is incomplete. The table includes some 140,000 clones, 60% to 80% detected once. Trimming shortened V by 3 bases and J by 7 bases, and 12 bases separated the two germline ends. The CDR3 consists of 13 residues. V usage is TRBV23-1 and J usage is TRBJ1-2, with D possibly matching TRBD1 (6 bases). TRBV23-1 is identified as an open reading frame with a role that is uncertain. Sequences were obtained from PBMCs. The sequence was obtained from a man between 18 and 35 years old in good health and CMV-seronegative. This chain's CDR3 is CASSQGANGGYTF. The CDR3, as DNA: TGCGCCAGCAGTCAGGGGGCGAATGGTGGCTACACCTTC.